This T cell receptor (beta chain) was captured in a study of blood T cell repertoires in COVID-19. The participants were between about 18 and 90 years old and came from under 25 US areas. Participants had their cohort set by participant-reported clinical history. Here immunoSEQ multiplex PCR was the method, and the copy in TCRdb shows in-frame clones only, minus some. The data contain 200,000 to 250,000 clones, 83% of them seen just once; the ten biggest clones take up approximately 4.9%. The CDR3 totals 18 residues. The chain has TRBV21-1 and TRBJ2-1; the DNA was not compared with TRBD1, the D call given in the table. TRBV21-1 is described as a pseudogene. The receptor was derived from a woman between 45 and 60 years old who had been exposed to COVID-19. Sequencing used PBMCs or T cells enriched from blood (not recorded which). DNA of the CDR3: TGTGCCAGCAGCAACACCCCGATGGGGCCAGGGGGCACGGATGAGCAGTTCTTC. It is translated as CASSNTPMGPGGTDEQFF.